Shown below are 6 T cell receptor beta chains from a single sample sequenced in a study of shared clonotypes between healthy human individuals. This table comes from immunoSEQ multiplex PCR, and its TCRdb copy is limited to in-frame clones, with some not included. Seen here are about 2.5 million clones, 85% to 95% observed once, and the top ten hold approximately 0.4%. Sequences were obtained from naive CD4+ T cells from PBMCs. Subset noted: CD45RA+ positively selected. The receptors originated from a man in his late teens or twenties in good health. Some clones in this sample may be carry-over from other donors' samples.

The chain couples TRBV30 to TRBJ2-3; a possible D gene is TRBD2 (6 bases). The CDR3 is made up of 16 amino acids. Trimming pared 4 bases from V and 0 bases from J, leaving 17 bases between. Germline V gene lookup returns CDR1 GTSNPN and CDR2 SVGIG (reference sequence). The CDR3 bases are TGTGCCTGGACTCTGGGGGACTCCTCTAGCACAGATACGCAGTATTTT. Amino acid sequence: CAWTLGDSSSTDTQYF.

The rearrangement uses TRBV29-1 and TRBJ2-1, with D possibly being TRBD2 (5 bases). The CDR3 totals 15 residues. Trimming left V 1 base short and J 0 bases short, with 10 bases between. CDR1 SQVTM and CDR2 ANQGSEA come from the germline V gene. The chain's CDR3 is CSVEGGQNSYNEQFF. For the CDR3, the DNA is TGCAGCGTTGAAGGCGGGCAAAACTCCTACAATGAGCAGTTCTTC.

This clone occurred once. The chain carries TRBV28 and TRBJ2-7, with D possibly TRBD2 on 5 matching bases. Per germline, CDR1 MDHEN and CDR2 SYDVKM. Deletions cut 6 bases from V and 4 bases from J, with 10 bases between. There are 12 residues in the CDR3. The CDR3 sequence is CASSPGVYEQYF. The CDR3, as DNA: TGTGCCAGCAGCCCCGGGGTTTACGAGCAGTACTTC. Full variable domain (rest looked up from reference TRBV28 and TRBJ2-7): DVKVTQSSRYLVKRTGEKVFLECVQDMDHENMFWYRQDPGLGLRLIYFSYDVKMKEKGDIPEGYSVSREKKERFSLILESASTNQTSMYLCASSPGVYEQYFGPGTRLTVT.

About this clone itself: Other DNA sequences in the sample encode the same CDR3. The chain has TRBV2 and TRBJ1-5, with 11 nucleotides matching TRBD1. J gave up 6 bases and V 4 bases, and 2 bases lay outside the gene matches. CDR1 is SNHLY, CDR2 FYNNEI, per germline. This CDR3 is built from 14 residues. CDR3 in amino acids: CASSGTGGFQPQHF. DNA of the CDR3: TGTGCCAGCAGTGGGACAGGGGGCTTTCAGCCCCAGCATTTT.

The rearrangement links TRBV29-1 to TRBJ1-2; TRBD1 might be the D (5 bases). V lost 4 bases, J lost 6 bases, and 9 bases lay in between. CDR1 SQVTM and CDR2 ANQGSEA come from the germline V gene. The CDR3 sequence is 11 residues long. Here the CDR3 reads CSVVGGDGYTF. DNA of the CDR3: TGCAGCGTTGTTGGGGGAGATGGCTACACCTTC.

For this clone: Other DNA variants within this sample encode the same CDR3. This chain connects TRBV30 to TRBJ1-5; the match to TRBD1 covers 8 bases. The V gene's germline CDR1 is GTSNPN and CDR2 SVGIG (reference sequence). CDR3 length equals 15 residues. V lost 2 bases and J lost 1; bases outside the gene matches: 4. CDR3 region: CAWSHGQGSNQPQHF. Here the CDR3 DNA reads TGTGCCTGGAGTCACGGACAGGGAAGCAATCAGCCCCAGCATTTT. The full variable domain, rest sourced from reference TRBV30 and TRBJ1-5, is SQTIHQWPATLVQPVGSPLSLECTVEGTSNPNLYWYRQAAGRGLQLLFYSVGIGQISSEVPQNLSASRPQDRQFILSSKKLLLSDSGFYLCAWSHGQGSNQPQHFGDGTRLSIL.